One sample yielded the 5 T cell receptor beta chains listed below, sequenced in a study of T cell repertoires in cytomegalovirus infection (dated by TCRdb to between 2018 and 2021). Which antigens these TCRs recognize remains unknown. Taken with the paper, the label for treatment or condition translates to: in vitro stimulation with specific CMV peptide epitopes to enrich CMV-specific T cells. The instrument given in TCRdb is Illumina HiSeq 1500. TCRdb ran its own pipeline on the public reads, namely fastp trimming at Q25 and MiXCR clone calling, and kept in-frame beta chains. Every distinct CDR3 protein forms one entry, paired with its most common genes and DNA. In all, the sample holds around 710,000 distinct CDR3 sequences, and almost 30% of those were seen once. Less than 15% of the sample is taken by the ten largest. Sequencing used cultured CD8+ T cells from PBMCs, obtained from culture after CMV antigen stimulation. The source is a human donor in good health (CMV status not recorded). Some clones in this sample may be carry-over from other donors' samples.

This clonotype was counted only a few times. V and J are TRBV7-8 and TRBJ2-3; 9 bases map to TRBD1. J was trimmed by 4 bases and V by 7 bases; bases with no gene match: 6. The CDR3 extends over 14 amino acids. Germline assignment: CDR1 SGHVS and CDR2 FQNEAQ. The CDR3 loop reads CASKDRGKADTQYF. The CDR3 DNA reads as TGTGCCAGCAAGGACAGGGGAAAAGCAGATACGCAGTATTTT.

The V and J genes are TRBV7-6 and TRBJ1-1, with D perhaps matching TRBD1 (6 bases). V was pared by 5 bases and J by 4 bases, with 11 bases between. The CDR3 has 13 amino acids. The germline V gene has CDR1 SGHVS and CDR2 FNYEAQ. CDR3 region: CASSKGVPTEAFF. As DNA, the CDR3 is TGTGCCAGCAGCAAGGGGGTACCCACTGAAGCTTTCTTT.

The rearrangement links TRBV7-6 to TRBJ2-1; D may be TRBD1 or TRBD2 (5 bases each). Trimming removed 8 bases at V and 8 bases at J, with 13 bases between. The length of the CDR3 is 12 residues. Germline CDR1 is SGHVS and CDR2 is FNYEAQ. DNA for the CDR3: TGTGCCAGCGCCCCGGGGCGGGATGAGCAGTTCTTC. As protein: CASAPGRDEQFF.

This clonotype was seen only a few times. The rearrangement joins TRBV15 to TRBJ2-1, with D unresolved. Trimming took 5 bases from V and 4 from J, leaving 12 bases between them. Germline V gives CDR1 LNHNV, CDR2 YYDKDF (reference sequence). The CDR3 totals 14 residues. The chain's CDR3 is CATSPVLNYNEQFF. CDR3 nucleotide sequence: TGTGCCACCAGCCCCGTCCTGAATTACAATGAGCAGTTCTTC. Full variable domain (rest looked up from reference TRBV15 and TRBJ2-1): DAMVIQNPRYQVTQFGKPVTLSCSQTLNHNVMYWYQQKSSQAPKLLFHYYDKDFNNEADTPDNFQSRRPNTSFCFLDIRSPGLGDTAMYLCATSPVLNYNEQFFGPGTRLTVL.

The V gene is TRBV27, the J gene TRBJ2-1, with 7 bases fitting TRBD2. Germline CDR1 is MNHEY and CDR2 is SMNVEV (reference sequence). V gave up 5 bases and J gave up 9 bases; unmatched junction bases: 10. This CDR3 comprises 14 residues. The CDR3 coding sequence is TGTGCCAGCAGTCGGGGCCCCGGGGGGATTGAGCAGTTCTTC. It codes for CASSRGPGGIEQFF.